One T cell receptor beta chain is described in this entry. What it binds is not known. The sample is drawn from a study of a mutant IDH1 vaccine in newly diagnosed glioma. For the study at large: Patients came in for eight vaccinations, in weeks 1, 3, 5, 7, 11, 15, 19 and 23. Investigators started vaccination 4-6 weeks after radiotherapy alone, or with temozolomide cycles. A 62.5% male, around 38% female split and a mean age of 40.4 years characterized treated patients.

Data came from immunoSEQ multiplex PCR; TCRdb stores just in-frame clones and leaves some out. The data hold 25,000 to 35,000 clones, with roughly 90% observed a single time. The germline gives CDR1 GTSNPN, CDR2 SVGIG (reference sequence). V lost 0 bases and J 4 bases, leaving 12 bases between the germline ends. The CDR3 extends over 14 amino acids. As to time point: week 23, last vaccination. One vaccine dose held 300 ug of mutant IDH1 20-mer peptide and came with topical imiquimod. The donors' diagnosis was new WHO grade 3 or 4 astrocytoma that was IDH1-mutant and ATRX-lost. The TCR comes from a man aged 35-49 years with glioma. The rearrangement uses TRBV30 and TRBJ1-2, with a possible D match to TRBD1 (5 bases). The source material was PBMCs, sampled from a glioma patient whose treatment included an IDH1 peptide vaccine. CDR3: CAWSVGDGGYGYTF. The CDR3 DNA is TGTGCCTGGAGTGTAGGGGACGGCGGCTATGGCTACACCTTC.